This TCR beta chain is drawn from a study of blood T cells in healthy people across ages (dated by TCRdb to about 2015). About the full investigation: In model experiments, roughly one uniquely barcoded TCR beta cDNA molecule per two T cells was captured by template switching. To track age-related changes in TCR beta repertoire diversity, the study relied on deep sequencing normalized with unique cDNA molecular identifiers. The donors were split into four age groups: young (average around 16 years), middle-aged (39), aged (roughly 68) and long-lived (roughly 77). Donors of different ages were randomly distributed across sequencing lanes to avoid experimental bias. Two additional independent replicas of 1 million unique cDNA reads from the same blood draw were analyzed for two donors (one aged 18 to 30 and one aged 80 or older). The paper as a whole reports these results and caveats: Bulk unsorted PBMC profiling prevented conclusive comparison of naive and antigen-experienced compartments. Observed TCR beta diversity correlated strongly with the percentage of naive T cells measured by flow cytometry. Observed TCR beta diversity per million T cells fell roughly linearly with age, and a significant reduction was already apparent by age approximately 41. Estimates of total diversity based on one million sequenced T cells were considered lower bounds and underestimates. Donor CMV infection status was unknown, potentially confounding age-related changes in expanded clonotypes. The long-lived group showed more naive CD4+ T cells, fewer expanded clones and increased TCR diversity than the aged group, suggesting age selection.

CDR1 is given as MGHRA and CDR2 as YSYEKL, both from the germline V gene. Trimming costs V 1 base and J 1 base, and their ends lie 10 bases apart. Reading from cysteine to phenylalanine, the CDR3 counts 15 amino acids. Left in the record is the CDR3 DNA by itself, 45 bases read in frame from the first base. The library was made by 5' RACE. The sequencer was an Illumina HiSeq 2500. A second 7 to 11 cycle PCR used a sample-barcoded 5' primer and a J-beta primer mix. Each TCR beta cDNA molecule received a unique molecular identifier from a template-switch 5' adaptor carrying 12 random nucleotides. Each sample yielded at least 2.5 million CDR3-containing paired-end reads. First-strand cDNA synthesis was performed from all RNA using the Mint cDNA synthesis kit, with priming by a TRBC-specific oligonucleotide. All cDNA was treated with uracil-DNA glycosylase and then went through a first 18-cycle PCR with the universal primers M1SS and BC2_uni_R. Processing in the source paper ran as follows. For normalization, 1 million high-quality reads, each with a distinct molecular identifier, were randomly selected from each sample. Reads with shared molecular identifiers were discarded instead of being binned into consensus sequences. MiTCR, set to a Q25 quality threshold and the strictest error-elimination algorithm, was used for CDR3 identification, clonotype clustering and error correction. A nonparametric unseen species model with Euler transformation was used to estimate lower-bound total TCR beta diversity. The raw public data were reprocessed by TCRdb itself: fastp quality trimming at Q25, MiXCR clonotype calling, in-frame beta chains only. When rows share a CDR3 protein, they turn into one entry using the most common DNA and genes. In this record, the V and J calls reflect TCRdb's handling and not the investigators' own analysis. In this sample the table shows hundreds of thousands of distinct CDR3 sequences, around 21% of which occur a single time. The top ten hold more than 3% of the sample.

The donors were some 36 Caucasian individuals from Russia, aged roughly 6 to 100 years, who were systemically healthy. Around 10 milliliters of peripheral blood were collected from each donor into EDTA-treated Vacutainer tubes. Ficoll-Paque density-gradient centrifugation was used to isolate PBMCs, with at least 6 million per sample. Trizol reagent was used to extract total RNA from the PBMCs, yielding at least 6 micrograms per sample. Naive CD45RAhigh/CD27high T cell percentages were measured by flow cytometry on a PBMC aliquot from every donor. In its sample, this clonotype was seen a few times. Its antigen remains unidentified. Per-nucleotide qualities are absent, and no much larger clonotype sits a single base away.

Sequencing used blood. The clonotype comes from a man in his 70s in good health. The chain was built from TRBV4-1 and TRBJ1-2; the D gene is not confidently resolved. The CDR3 has the sequence CASSQVGQVNYGYTF. DNA sequence: TGCGCCAGCAGCCAAGTAGGCCAGGTTAACTATGGCTACACCTTC.